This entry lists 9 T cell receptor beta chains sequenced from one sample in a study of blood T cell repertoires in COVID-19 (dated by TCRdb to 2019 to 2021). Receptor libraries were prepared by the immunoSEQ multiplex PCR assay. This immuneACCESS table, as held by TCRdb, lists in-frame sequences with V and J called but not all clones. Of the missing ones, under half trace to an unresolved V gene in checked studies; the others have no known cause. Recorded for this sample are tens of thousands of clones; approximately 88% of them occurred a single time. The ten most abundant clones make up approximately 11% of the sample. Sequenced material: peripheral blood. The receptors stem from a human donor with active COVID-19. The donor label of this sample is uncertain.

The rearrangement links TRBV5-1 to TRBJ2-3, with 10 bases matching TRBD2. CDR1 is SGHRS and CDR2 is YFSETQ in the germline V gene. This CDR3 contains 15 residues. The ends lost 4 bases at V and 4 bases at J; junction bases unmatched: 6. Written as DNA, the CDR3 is TGCGCCAGCAGCACCAGCGGGGGGGCCGCAGATACGCAGTATTTT. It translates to CASSTSGGAADTQYF.

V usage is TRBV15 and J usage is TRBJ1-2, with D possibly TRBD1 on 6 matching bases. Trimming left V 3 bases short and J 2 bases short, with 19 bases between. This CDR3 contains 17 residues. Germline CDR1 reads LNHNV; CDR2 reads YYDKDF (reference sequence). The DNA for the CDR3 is TGTGCCACCAGCAGGACCCAAGGGACAACGGGGAACTATGGCTACACCTTC. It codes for CATSRTQGTTGNYGYTF.

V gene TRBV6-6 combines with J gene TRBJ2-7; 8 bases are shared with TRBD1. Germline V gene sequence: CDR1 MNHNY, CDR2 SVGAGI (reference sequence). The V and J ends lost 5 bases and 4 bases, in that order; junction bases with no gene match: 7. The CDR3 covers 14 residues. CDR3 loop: CASSTGQGRYEQYF. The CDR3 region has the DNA TGTGCCAGCAGTACCGGACAGGGAAGGTACGAGCAGTACTTC.

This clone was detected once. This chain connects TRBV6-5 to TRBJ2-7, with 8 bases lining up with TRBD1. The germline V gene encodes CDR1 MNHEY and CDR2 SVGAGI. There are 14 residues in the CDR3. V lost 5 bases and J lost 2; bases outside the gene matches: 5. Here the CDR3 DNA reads TGTGCCAGCAGTAAGACAGGGGTGGCCTACGAGCAGTACTTC. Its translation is CASSKTGVAYEQYF.

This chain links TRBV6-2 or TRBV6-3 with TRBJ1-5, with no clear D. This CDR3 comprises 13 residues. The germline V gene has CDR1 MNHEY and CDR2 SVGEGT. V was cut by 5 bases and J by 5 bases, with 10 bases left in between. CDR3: CASSDDTYQPQHF. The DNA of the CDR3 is TGTGCCAGCAGTGACGACACCTATCAGCCCCAGCATTTT.

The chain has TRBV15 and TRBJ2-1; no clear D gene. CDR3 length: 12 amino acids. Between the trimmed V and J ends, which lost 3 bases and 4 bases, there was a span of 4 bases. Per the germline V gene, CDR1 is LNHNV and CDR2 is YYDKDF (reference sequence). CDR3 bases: TGTGCCACCAGCAGCCAATACAATGAGCAGTTCTTC. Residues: CATSSQYNEQFF.

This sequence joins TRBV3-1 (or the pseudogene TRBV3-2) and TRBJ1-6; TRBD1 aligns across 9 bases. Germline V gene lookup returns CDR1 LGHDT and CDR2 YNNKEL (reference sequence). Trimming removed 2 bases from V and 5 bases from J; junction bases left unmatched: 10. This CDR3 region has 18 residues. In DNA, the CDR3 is TGTGCCAGCAGCCAACTACAGGGGGCGCCTTGGGATAATTCACCCCTCCACTTT. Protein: CASSQLQGAPWDNSPLHF.

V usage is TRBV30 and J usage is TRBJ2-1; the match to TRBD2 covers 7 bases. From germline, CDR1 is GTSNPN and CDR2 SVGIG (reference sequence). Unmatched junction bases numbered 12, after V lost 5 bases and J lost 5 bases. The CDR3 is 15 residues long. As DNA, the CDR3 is TGTGCCTGGTCGCGGGGGACTCGGACCGACAATGAGCAGTTCTTC. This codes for CAWSRGTRTDNEQFF.

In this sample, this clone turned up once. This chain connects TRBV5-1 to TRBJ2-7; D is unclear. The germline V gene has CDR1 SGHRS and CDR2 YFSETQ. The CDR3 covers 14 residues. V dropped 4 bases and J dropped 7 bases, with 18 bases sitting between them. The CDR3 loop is CASSPSTGPGEQYF. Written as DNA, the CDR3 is TGCGCCAGCAGCCCCTCAACTGGTCCCGGGGAGCAGTACTTC. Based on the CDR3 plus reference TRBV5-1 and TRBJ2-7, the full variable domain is KAGVTQTPRYLIKTRGQQVTLSCSPISGHRSVSWYQQTPGQGLQFLFEYFSETQRNKGNFPGRFSGRQFSNSRSEMNVSTLELGDSALYLCASSPSTGPGEQYFGPGTRLTVT.